This entry lists 6 T cell receptor beta chains sequenced from one sample in a study of cytomegalovirus exposure and HLA in healthy donors. Use of 60 Vbeta and 13 Jbeta primers characterized the PCR. Profiling relied on immunoSEQ multiplex PCR, and the TCRdb table lists in-frame clones only, not all of them. Of around 120,000 clones in the sample, about 16% were seen once. Sequenced material: PBMCs. All receptors derive from a woman between 18 and 30 years old in good health and CMV-seronegative.

This clone has just a few counts. V is TRBV9 and J is TRBJ1-2; D is uncertain. Germline CDR1 SGDLS, CDR2 YYNGEE. The CDR3 length is 11 residues. Trimming pared 6 bases from V and 8 bases from J, leaving 11 bases between. The CDR3 sequence: CASTNVGGYTF. CDR3 DNA sequence: TGTGCCAGCACCAACGTGGGCGGCTACACCTTC.

J is TRBJ2-1 and V is TRBV5-1; D might be TRBD2 (5 bases). The V gene lost 3 bases and the J gene lost 7 bases, with 14 bases spanning the gap. CDR1 and CDR2 from the germline V gene are SGHRS and YFSETQ. This CDR3 spans 14 amino acids. The CDR3 nucleotides read TGCGCCAGCAGCTCGGGATTTTTGGAAAATGAGCAGTTCTTC. Protein: CASSSGFLENEQFF.

This clone was seen a few times. The V and J genes are TRBV9 and TRBJ2-7, with 8 bases identical to TRBD2. This CDR3 is 15 amino acids long. J was trimmed by 3 bases and V by 3 bases; bases with no gene match: 8. Germline-derived CDR1 and CDR2 are SGDLS and YYNGEE. CDR3 amino acids: CASSEGAGGYYEQYF. Written as DNA, the CDR3 is TGTGCCAGCAGCGAAGGGGCGGGGGGTTACTACGAGCAGTACTTC.

This clone turned up a few times. This chain links TRBV6-1 with TRBJ1-1; maybe TRBD1 (6 bases). Looked up from germline, CDR1 is MNHNS and CDR2 is SASEGT. V was trimmed by 8 bases and J by 4 bases, leaving 8 bases between them. The CDR3 is 11 amino acids. In DNA form, the CDR3 reads TGTGCCAGCGAACAGGGCACTGAAGCTTTCTTT. As protein: CASEQGTEAFF.

By sample share, this clone is medium-sized. CDR3 nucleotides: TGTGCCAGCAGTGACTCGGTAGCGGCTGGCAATGAGCAGTTCTTC. It codes for CASSDSVAAGNEQFF. The chain combines TRBV6-4 with TRBJ2-1; D may be TRBD2 (6 bases). The germline V gene encodes CDR1 MRHNA and CDR2 SNTAGT. Deletions cut 0 bases from V and 6 bases from J, with 12 bases between. The CDR3 has 15 amino acids.

This clone was counted only a few times. This chain links TRBV27 with TRBJ2-7; D uncertain. Trimming removed 5 bases from V and 9 bases from J, with 14 bases in between. Germline values: CDR1 MNHEY, CDR2 SMNVEV (reference sequence). The CDR3 is 12 amino acids. The CDR3 nucleotides are TGTGCCAGCAGTCCTCGTGGCCACCCGCAGTACTTC. Translated: CASSPRGHPQYF.